A single sample is the source of the 13 T cell receptor beta chains below, sequenced in a study of T cell responses to AZD1222 COVID-19 vaccine. The data were produced by immunoSEQ multiplex PCR, yet TCRdb's version contains in-frame clones alone and is incomplete. Altogether about 150,000 clones are present, about 91% being singletons, with the ten largest covering approximately 3.6%. This specimen was peripheral blood, taken on day 0 of MenACWY control vaccination. These TCRs come from an adult in good health.

This chain links TRBV19 with TRBJ2-3, with D possibly TRBD2 on 5 matching bases. In germline, CDR1 is LNHDA, CDR2 SQIVND (reference sequence). There are 13 residues in the CDR3. V was cut by 8 bases and J by 0 bases, with 9 bases left in between. Written as DNA, the CDR3 is TGTGCCAGTCTGAGCGGCAGCACAGATACGCAGTATTTT. Its translation: CASLSGSTDTQYF.

The chain links TRBV6-2 or TRBV6-3 to TRBJ2-5, with D perhaps matching TRBD2 (5 bases). Trimming cost V 5 bases and J 4 bases, with 14 bases left between them. Germline V gene data show CDR1 as MNHEY and CDR2 as SVGEGT. This CDR3 contains 14 residues. DNA for the CDR3: TGTGCCAGCAGTCCCGTCGGGGTCGGAGAGACCCAGTACTTC. This gives the protein CASSPVGVGETQYF.

The chain carries TRBV30 and TRBJ1-4; possible D gene TRBD1, 6 bases. CDR1 and CDR2 from the germline V gene are GTSNPN and SVGIG (reference sequence). This CDR3 comprises 15 residues. V was pared by 1 base and J by 7 bases, with 16 bases between. CDR3 region: CAWSGDRLGAEKLFF. For the CDR3, the DNA is TGTGCCTGGAGTGGGGATCGTTTGGGGGCTGAAAAACTGTTTTTT.

The V call is TRBV10-1, the J call TRBJ2-7; D is perhaps TRBD1 (6 bases). The CDR3 length is 13 residues. CDR1 and CDR2 (germline): WNHNN, SYGVQD (reference sequence). V was clipped by 10 bases and J by 6 bases, with 19 bases between them. The CDR3 region is CAIVGDKGVEQYF. Here the CDR3 DNA reads TGCGCCATCGTAGGGGACAAGGGCGTCGAGCAGTACTTC.

The chain combines TRBV13 with TRBJ1-2; 7 bases align to TRBD1. CDR3 length: 14 residues. Germline CDR1 reads PRHDT; CDR2 reads FYEKMQ (reference sequence). V lost 7 bases and J lost 6; bases outside the gene matches: 11. CDR3 in amino acids: CASTATGPPHGYTF. DNA of the CDR3: TGTGCCAGCACGGCGACAGGGCCACCTCATGGCTACACCTTC.

This sequence joins TRBV6-5 and TRBJ1-2; D might be TRBD1 (6 bases). CDR1 and CDR2 (germline): MNHEY, SVGAGI. The CDR3 loop spans 16 amino acids. V was shortened by 0 bases and J by 5 bases, with 16 bases between the two germline ends. The CDR3 sequence is CASSYSKRGAGYGYTF. The CDR3 nucleotides read TGTGCCAGCAGTTACTCGAAGCGGGGGGCCGGGTATGGCTACACCTTC.

V usage is TRBV18 and J usage is TRBJ1-2, with D unclear. Germline CDR1 is KGHSH and CDR2 is LQKENI. This CDR3 has 16 amino acids. With 2 bases removed from V and 1 base from J, the gap between germline ends came to 14 bases. In DNA form, the CDR3 reads TGTGCCAGCTCACCAGTCGGTCAGCCCTATAACTATGGCTACACCTTC. The encoded protein is CASSPVGQPYNYGYTF.

There are a few counts of this clone. This chain connects TRBV6-6 to TRBJ2-2; TRBD1 agrees at 8 bases. The V gene's germline CDR1 is MNHNY and CDR2 SVGAGI (reference sequence). There are 15 residues in the CDR3. The trim removed 6 bases at V and 0 bases at J, leaving 3 bases unmatched. The CDR3 DNA sequence: TGTGCCAGCAGGGTGACAGGGGCGAACACCGGGGAGCTGTTTTTT. This translates into CASRVTGANTGELFF.

The chain links TRBV10-3 to TRBJ1-1; D not certain. In germline, CDR1 is ENHRY, CDR2 SYGVKD. This CDR3 has 15 residues. The germline V and J ends were trimmed by 4 bases and 0 bases, with 12 bases remaining between them. In nucleotides, the CDR3 is TGTGCCATCAGTGGGCATCCCGACATGAACACTGAAGCTTTCTTT. Translation gives CAISGHPDMNTEAFF.

V and J are TRBV11-2 and TRBJ2-7; D not certain. V was shortened by 1 base and J by 1 base, with 8 bases between the two germline ends. CDR3 length: 14 residues. Germline-derived CDR1 and CDR2 are SGHAT and FQNNGV. The CDR3 coding sequence is TGTGCCAGCAGCTTAGGGACCGCATCCTACGAGCAGTACTTC. Its translation: CASSLGTASYEQYF.

The chain couples TRBV10-3 to TRBJ1-2; possible D gene TRBD1, 6 bases. This CDR3 spans 14 amino acids. CDR1 and CDR2 (germline): ENHRY, SYGVKD. V lost 5 bases and J lost 0, with 10 bases in between. The CDR3 loop reads CAISLTGANYGYTF. The CDR3 bases are TGTGCCATCAGTTTGACAGGAGCTAACTATGGCTACACCTTC.

The chain combines TRBV7-9 with TRBJ1-4; D is possibly TRBD1 (6 bases). The CDR3 is 15 amino acids. In germline, CDR1 is SEHNR, CDR2 FQNEAQ (reference sequence). Trimming stripped 5 bases from V and 8 bases from J, with 18 bases between. CDR3 DNA: TGTGCCAGCAGCGCACAGGGAAGGGTATACGAAAAACTGTTTTTT. Translated, it gives CASSAQGRVYEKLFF.

This chain joins TRBV3-1 (or the pseudogene TRBV3-2) and TRBJ2-7, with D perhaps matching TRBD1 or TRBD2 (5 bases each). Germline V lookup: CDR1 LGHDT, CDR2 YNNKEL (reference sequence). Trimming shortened V by 0 bases and J by 2 bases, and 17 bases separated the two germline ends. This CDR3 region has 17 residues. CDR3 loop: CASSQEPGSIVTYEQYF. The CDR3 region has the DNA TGTGCCAGCAGCCAAGAACCAGGGAGCATCGTTACCTACGAGCAGTACTTC.